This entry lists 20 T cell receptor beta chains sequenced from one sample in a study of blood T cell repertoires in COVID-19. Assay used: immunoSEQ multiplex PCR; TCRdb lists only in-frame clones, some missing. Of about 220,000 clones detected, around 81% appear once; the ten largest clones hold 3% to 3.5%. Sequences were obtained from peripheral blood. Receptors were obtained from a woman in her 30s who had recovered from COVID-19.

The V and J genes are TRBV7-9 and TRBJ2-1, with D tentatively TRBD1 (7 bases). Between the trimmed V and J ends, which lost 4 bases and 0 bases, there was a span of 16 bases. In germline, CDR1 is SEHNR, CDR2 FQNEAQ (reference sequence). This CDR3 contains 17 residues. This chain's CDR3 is CASSSGGLSSSYNEQFF. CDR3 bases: TGTGCCAGCAGCTCAGGGGGACTCTCGAGCTCCTACAATGAGCAGTTCTTC.

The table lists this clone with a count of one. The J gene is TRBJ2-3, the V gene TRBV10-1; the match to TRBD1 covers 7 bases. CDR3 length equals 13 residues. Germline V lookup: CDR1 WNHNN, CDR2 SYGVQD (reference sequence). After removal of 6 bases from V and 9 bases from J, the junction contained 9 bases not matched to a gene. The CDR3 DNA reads TGCGCCAGCAGCCTCCGGCCGGGACAGACGCAGTATTTT. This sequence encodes CASSLRPGQTQYF.

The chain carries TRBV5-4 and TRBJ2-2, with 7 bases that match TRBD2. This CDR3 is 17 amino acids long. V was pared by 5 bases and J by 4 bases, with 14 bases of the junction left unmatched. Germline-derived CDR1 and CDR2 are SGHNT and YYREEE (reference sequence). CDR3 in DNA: TGTGCCAGCAGTAACCCAAAGGGGCAGCGGGGCACCGGGGAGCTGTTTTTT. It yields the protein CASSNPKGQRGTGELFF.

CDR3 in DNA: TGCGCCAGCAGCCAACATGGTCCTGGACAGGGGGAAGATACGCAGTATTTT. This sequence encodes CASSQHGPGQGEDTQYF. The V gene is TRBV4-1, the J gene TRBJ2-3, with 10 positions matching TRBD1. Unmatched junction bases numbered 10, after V lost 2 bases and J lost 5 bases. This CDR3 has 17 amino acids. Germline-derived CDR1 and CDR2 are MGHRA and YSYEKL.

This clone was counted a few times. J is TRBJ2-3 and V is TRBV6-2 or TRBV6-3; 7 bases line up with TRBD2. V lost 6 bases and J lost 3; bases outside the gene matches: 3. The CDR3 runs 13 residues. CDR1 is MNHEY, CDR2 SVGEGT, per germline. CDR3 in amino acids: CASSRTRTDTQYF. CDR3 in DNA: TGTGCCAGCAGCCGGACTAGAACAGATACGCAGTATTTT.

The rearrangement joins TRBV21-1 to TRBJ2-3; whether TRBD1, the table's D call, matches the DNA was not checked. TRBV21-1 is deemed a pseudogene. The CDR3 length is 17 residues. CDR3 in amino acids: CASSYQGQGEVADTQYF. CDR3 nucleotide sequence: TGTGCCAGCAGCTATCAAGGACAGGGCGAGGTGGCAGATACGCAGTATTTT.

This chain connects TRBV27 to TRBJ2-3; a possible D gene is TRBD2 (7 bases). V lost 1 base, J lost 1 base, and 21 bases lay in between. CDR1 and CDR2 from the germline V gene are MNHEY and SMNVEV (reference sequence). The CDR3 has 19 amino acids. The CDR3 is CASSLWGGRQAGRTDTQYF. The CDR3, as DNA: TGTGCCAGCAGTTTATGGGGGGGGCGCCAAGCGGGTCGCACAGATACGCAGTATTTT.

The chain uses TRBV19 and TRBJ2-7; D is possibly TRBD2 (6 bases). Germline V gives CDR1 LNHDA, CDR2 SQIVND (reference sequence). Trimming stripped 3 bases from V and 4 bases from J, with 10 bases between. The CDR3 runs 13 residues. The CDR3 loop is CASSIGLPYEQYF. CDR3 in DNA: TGTGCCAGTAGTATCGGACTACCTTACGAGCAGTACTTC.

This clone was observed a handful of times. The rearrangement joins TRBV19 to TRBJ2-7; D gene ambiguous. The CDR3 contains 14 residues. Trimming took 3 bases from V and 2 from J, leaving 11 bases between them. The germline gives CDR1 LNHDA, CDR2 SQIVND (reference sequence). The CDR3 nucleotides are TGTGCCAGTAGTATTGAGGCGTTCACCTACGAGCAGTACTTC. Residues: CASSIEAFTYEQYF. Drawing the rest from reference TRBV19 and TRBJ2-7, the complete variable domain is DGGITQSPKYLFRKEGQNVTLSCEQNLNHDAMYWYRQDPGQGLRLIYYSQIVNDFQKGDIAEGYSVSREKKESFPLTVTSAQKNPTAFYLCASSIEAFTYEQYFGPGTRLTVT.

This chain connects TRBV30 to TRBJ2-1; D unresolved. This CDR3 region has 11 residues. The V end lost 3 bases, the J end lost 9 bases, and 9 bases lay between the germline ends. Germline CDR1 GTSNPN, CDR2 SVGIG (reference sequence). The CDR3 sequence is CAWRAAVEQFF. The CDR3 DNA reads TGTGCCTGGAGAGCTGCCGTTGAGCAGTTCTTC.

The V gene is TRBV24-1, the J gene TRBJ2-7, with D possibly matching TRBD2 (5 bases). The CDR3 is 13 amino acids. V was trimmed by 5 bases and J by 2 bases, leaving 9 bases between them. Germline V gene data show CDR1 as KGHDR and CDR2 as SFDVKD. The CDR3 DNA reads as TGTGCCACCAGTGGTCCTAGCACCTACGAGCAGTACTTC. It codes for CATSGPSTYEQYF.

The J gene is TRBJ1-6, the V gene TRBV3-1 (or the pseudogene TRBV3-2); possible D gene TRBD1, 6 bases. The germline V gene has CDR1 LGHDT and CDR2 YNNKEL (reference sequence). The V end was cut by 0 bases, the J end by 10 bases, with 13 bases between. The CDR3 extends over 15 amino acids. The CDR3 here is CASSQEGGAGSPLHF. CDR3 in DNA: TGTGCCAGCAGCCAAGAGGGGGGGGCTGGGTCACCCCTCCACTTT.

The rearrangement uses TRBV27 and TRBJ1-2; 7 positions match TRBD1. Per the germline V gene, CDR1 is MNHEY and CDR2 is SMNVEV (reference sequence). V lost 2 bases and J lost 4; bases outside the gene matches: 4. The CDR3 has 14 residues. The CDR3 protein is CASSLRTGGYGYTF. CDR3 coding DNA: TGTGCCAGCAGTTTACGGACAGGCGGCTATGGCTACACCTTC.

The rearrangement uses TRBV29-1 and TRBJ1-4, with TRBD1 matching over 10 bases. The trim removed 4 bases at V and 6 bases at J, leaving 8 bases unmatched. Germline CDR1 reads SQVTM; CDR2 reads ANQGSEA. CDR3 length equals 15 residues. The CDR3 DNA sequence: TGCAGCGTTGTAAGGGGGGACAGGGGAGATGAAAAACTGTTTTTT. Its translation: CSVVRGDRGDEKLFF.

The CDR3, as DNA: TGTGCCAGCAGCCAACAGGGTGCAACTAATGAAAAACTGTTTTTT. Protein sequence: CASSQQGATNEKLFF. The rearrangement joins TRBV3-1 (or the pseudogene TRBV3-2) to TRBJ1-4; tentatively, D is TRBD1 (5 bases). The CDR3 runs to 15 residues. V was clipped by 2 bases and J by 0 bases, with 7 bases between them. The germline CDR1 and CDR2 sequences are LGHDT and YNNKEL (reference sequence).

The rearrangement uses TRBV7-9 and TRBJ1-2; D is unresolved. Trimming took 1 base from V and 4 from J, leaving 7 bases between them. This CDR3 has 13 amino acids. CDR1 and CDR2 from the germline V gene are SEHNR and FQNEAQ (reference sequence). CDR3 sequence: CASSLEEGYGYTF. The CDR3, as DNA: TGTGCCAGCAGCTTAGAGGAGGGCTATGGCTACACCTTC.

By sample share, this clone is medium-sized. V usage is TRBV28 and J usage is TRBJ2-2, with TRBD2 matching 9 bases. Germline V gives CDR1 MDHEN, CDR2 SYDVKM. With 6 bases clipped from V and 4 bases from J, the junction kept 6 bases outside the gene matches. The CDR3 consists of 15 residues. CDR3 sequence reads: CASSERGAGTGELFF. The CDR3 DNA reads TGTGCCAGCAGCGAGCGGGGGGCAGGCACCGGGGAGCTGTTTTTT.

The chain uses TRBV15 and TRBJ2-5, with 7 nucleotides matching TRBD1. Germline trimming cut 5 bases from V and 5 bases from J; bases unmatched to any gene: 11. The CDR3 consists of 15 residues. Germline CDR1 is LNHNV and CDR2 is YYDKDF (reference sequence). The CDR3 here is CATSDGDRVRETQYF. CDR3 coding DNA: TGTGCCACCAGCGACGGGGACAGAGTGAGGGAGACCCAGTACTTC.

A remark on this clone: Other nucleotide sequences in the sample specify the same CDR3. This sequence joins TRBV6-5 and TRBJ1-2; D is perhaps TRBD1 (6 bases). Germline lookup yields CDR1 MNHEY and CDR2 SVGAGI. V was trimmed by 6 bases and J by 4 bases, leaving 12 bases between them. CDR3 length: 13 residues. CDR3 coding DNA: TGTGCCAGCAGCTTACAGGGCAGCTATGGCTACACCTTC. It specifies CASSLQGSYGYTF.

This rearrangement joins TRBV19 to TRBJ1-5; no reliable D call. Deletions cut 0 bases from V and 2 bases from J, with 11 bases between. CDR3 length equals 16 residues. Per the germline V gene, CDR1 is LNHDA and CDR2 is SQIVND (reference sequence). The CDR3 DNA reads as TGTGCCAGTAGTATAGAGGCAGCGATTCGCAATCAGCCCCAGCATTTT. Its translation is CASSIEAAIRNQPQHF.